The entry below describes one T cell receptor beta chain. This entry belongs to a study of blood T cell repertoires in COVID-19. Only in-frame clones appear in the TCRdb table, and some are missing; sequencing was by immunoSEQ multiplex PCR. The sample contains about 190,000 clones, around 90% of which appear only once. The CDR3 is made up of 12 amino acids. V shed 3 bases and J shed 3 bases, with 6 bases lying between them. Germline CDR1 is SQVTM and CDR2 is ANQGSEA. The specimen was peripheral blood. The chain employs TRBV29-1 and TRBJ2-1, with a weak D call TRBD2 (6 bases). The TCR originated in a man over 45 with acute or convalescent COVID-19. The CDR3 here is CSVEGLYNEQFF. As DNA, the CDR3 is TGCAGCGTTGAGGGACTCTACAATGAGCAGTTCTTC.